This T cell receptor beta chain is from a study of T cell responses to AZD1222 COVID-19 vaccine. The CDR3 consists of 13 residues. V lost 7 bases, J lost 8 bases, and 16 bases lay in between. CDR1 SGHTA and CDR2 FQGNSA come from the germline V gene. Sequencing used immunoSEQ multiplex PCR; TCRdb keeps in-frame clones, though not all of them. The sample lists tens of thousands of clones; under 95% were seen once. J is TRBJ2-3 and V is TRBV7-2, with D perhaps matching TRBD2 (5 bases). The sequence was collected from an adult who received the MenACWY meningococcal vaccine as a control. This material consisted of peripheral blood, taken 28 days after the second dose of the MenACWY control vaccine. This CDR3 reads CASNFGREGTQYF. For the CDR3, the DNA is TGTGCCAGCAACTTCGGTAGAGAGGGTACGCAGTATTTT.